The 20 T cell receptor beta chains below come from one sample, sequenced in a study of response to subunit inactivated influenza vaccine. TCRdb ran MiXCR on the RT-PCR reads and lists one entry per CDR3 protein. The sample consists of 500,000 to 600,000 distinct CDR3 sequences, 14% of them appearing once. The material sequenced was PBMCs from blood, taken about 13 days after vaccination. These receptors all stem from a man over 45 who received an inactivated influenza vaccine.

This clonotype was detected only a few times. The J gene is TRBJ2-7, the V gene TRBV27, with TRBD2 matching over 9 bases. The germline CDR1 and CDR2 sequences are MNHEY and SMNVEV (reference sequence). Trimming removed 6 bases from V and 4 bases from J; junction bases left unmatched: 7. The CDR3 is 14 residues long. The CDR3 loop is CASSAGTSIYEQYF. In DNA, the CDR3 is TGTGCCAGCAGCGCCGGGACTAGCATTTACGAGCAGTACTTC.

The chain links TRBV20-1 to TRBJ2-1; the D gene could be TRBD1 or TRBD2 (5 bases each). Trimming stripped 6 bases from V and 5 bases from J, with 14 bases between. This CDR3 has 13 amino acids. Germline V gene data show CDR1 as DFQATT and CDR2 as SNEGSKA (reference sequence). The CDR3 is CSARDLKNNEQFF. The CDR3 region has the DNA TGCAGTGCACGGGACCTAAAGAACAATGAGCAGTTCTTC.

This clonotype was seen more than once but under ten times. The J gene is TRBJ2-7, the V gene TRBV5-1; maybe TRBD1 (5 bases). CDR1 and CDR2 from the germline V gene are SGHRS and YFSETQ. The CDR3 consists of 13 residues. The germline V and J ends were trimmed by 2 bases and 3 bases, with 9 bases remaining between them. The CDR3: CASSFDSYYEQYF. For the CDR3, the DNA is TGCGCCAGCAGCTTCGACAGCTACTACGAGCAGTACTTC. The full variable domain, with the rest looked up from reference TRBV5-1 and TRBJ2-7, is KAGVTQTPRYLIKTRGQQVTLSCSPISGHRSVSWYQQTPGQGLQFLFEYFSETQRNKGNFPGRFSGRQFSNSRSEMNVSTLELGDSALYLCASSFDSYYEQYFGPGTRLTVT.

This clonotype was counted only a few times. The rearrangement links TRBV29-1 to TRBJ2-6, with D possibly TRBD2 on 6 matching bases. Trimming cost V 4 bases and J 1 base, with 11 bases left between them. Per the germline V gene, CDR1 is SQVTM and CDR2 is ANQGSEA. This CDR3 spans 15 amino acids. In nucleotides, the CDR3 is TGCAGCGTTGCGGAGGGTGCATCTGGGGCCAACGTCCTGACTTTC. It codes for CSVAEGASGANVLTF. The full variable domain, completed using reference TRBV29-1 and TRBJ2-6, is SAVISQKPSRDICQRGTSLTIQCQVDSQVTMMFWYRQQPGQSLTLIATANQGSEATYESGFVIDKFPISRPNLTFSTLTVSNMSPEDSSIYLCSVAEGASGANVLTFGAGSRLTVL.

A few counts support this clonotype. The chain recombines TRBV6-1 with TRBJ2-7; the match to TRBD2 covers 9 bases. V was clipped by 6 bases and J by 6 bases; unmatched bases: 12. Per the germline V gene, CDR1 is MNHNS and CDR2 is SASEGT. This CDR3 is 15 amino acids long. The CDR3 DNA sequence: TGTGCCAGCAGCCCAACAGGCGGGGGGGCGTTCGAGCAGTACTTC. Its translation: CASSPTGGGAFEQYF.

The rearrangement uses TRBV4-1 and TRBJ2-2; TRBD1 agrees at 8 bases. Germline CDR1 and CDR2: MGHRA and YSYEKL. The CDR3 totals 19 residues. V lost 0 bases, J lost 8 bases, and 17 bases stayed unmatched. In DNA form, the CDR3 reads TGCGCCAGCAGCCAAGATCTTAATCCCTGGGACAGGAAGAGAGGGGAGCTGTTTTTT. It specifies CASSQDLNPWDRKRGELFF.

The V gene is TRBV12-3 or TRBV12-4, the J gene TRBJ2-7; possibly TRBD2 for D (7 bases). This CDR3 is 13 amino acids long. The V gene lost 2 bases and the J gene lost 5 bases, with 10 bases spanning the gap. CDR3 coding DNA: TGTGCCAGCAGTTTATGGGAGGGGGACGAGCAGTACTTC. Its translation is CASSLWEGDEQYF.

This clonotype has more than one count but fewer than ten. The V gene is TRBV12-3 or TRBV12-4, the J gene TRBJ2-2; a possible D gene is TRBD2 (6 bases). V lost 3 bases to trimming and J lost 5 bases, with 13 bases between them. The CDR3 runs to 15 residues. The CDR3 spells CASSLGGGLTGELFF. Written as DNA, the CDR3 is TGTGCCAGCAGTTTGGGTGGGGGACTTACCGGGGAGCTGTTTTTT.

V is TRBV3-1 and J is TRBJ2-2, with 7 bases fitting TRBD2. The junction had 2 bases not matched to a gene; V was cut back by 3 bases and J by 4 bases. This CDR3 is built from 14 residues. Germline V gives CDR1 LGHDT, CDR2 YNNKEL (reference sequence). This chain's CDR3 is CASSQGGGTGELFF. CDR3 in DNA: TGTGCCAGCAGCCAGGGCGGGGGCACCGGGGAGCTGTTTTTT.

This clonotype has just a few counts. The chain combines TRBV19 with TRBJ2-7; the match to TRBD1 covers 7 bases. The length of the CDR3 is 14 residues. Germline lookup yields CDR1 LNHDA and CDR2 SQIVND (reference sequence). V shed 10 bases, J shed 1 base, and the junction held 10 bases outside the gene matches. In nucleotides, the CDR3 is TGTGCCACCACCCAGGGGGTGGGTTCCTACGAGCAGTACTTC. Translated: CATTQGVGSYEQYF.

The rearrangement joins TRBV6-2 or TRBV6-3 to TRBJ2-3, with D hard to call. V was trimmed by 2 bases and J by 10 bases, leaving 28 bases between them. The CDR3 runs 18 residues. From germline, CDR1 is MNHEY and CDR2 SVGEGT. The CDR3 DNA reads as TGTGCCAGCAGTTACCCTAGGGTCGGTTTGAGGTCGACCGATGCGCAGTATTTT. Translation: CASSYPRVGLRSTDAQYF.

This clonotype has only a few counts. The gene calls are TRBV5-6 and TRBJ2-5; TRBD2 matches 8 bases. Trimming cost V 3 bases and J 5 bases; bases outside gene matches: 6. Germline CDR1 SGHDT, CDR2 YYEEEE. The CDR3 is 14 amino acids. CDR3 sequence: CASSSAGGRETQYF. CDR3 in DNA: TGTGCCAGCAGCTCCGCGGGGGGCAGGGAGACCCAGTACTTC.

V is TRBV10-3 and J is TRBJ2-1; 9 nucleotides agree with TRBD2. The CDR3 is 15 amino acids. CDR1 is ENHRY, CDR2 SYGVKD, per germline. With 5 bases clipped from V and 1 base from J, the junction kept 3 bases outside the gene matches. The CDR3: CAISSGGFSYNEQFF. For the CDR3, the DNA is TGTGCCATCAGTAGCGGGGGGTTTTCCTACAATGAGCAGTTCTTC.

This clonotype was observed many times. This chain joins TRBV20-1 and TRBJ2-3, with a possible D match to TRBD2 (6 bases). This CDR3 comprises 15 residues. Trimming took off 5 bases at V and 2 bases at J, with 17 bases between the two ends. Germline V gene sequence: CDR1 DFQATT, CDR2 SNEGSKA (reference sequence). This CDR3 is CSARDGGVPTDTQYF. CDR3 nucleotide sequence: TGCAGTGCTCGGGACGGAGGGGTCCCCACAGATACGCAGTATTTT.

This clonotype was seen more than once but under ten times. V usage is TRBV7-2 and J usage is TRBJ2-3, with 9 nucleotides matching TRBD2. This CDR3 comprises 16 residues. The germline V gene encodes CDR1 SGHTA and CDR2 FQGNSA. V lost 2 bases and J lost 9; bases outside the gene matches: 12. The CDR3 loop is CASSLSSGGPGRTQYF. The CDR3 region has the DNA TGTGCCAGCAGCTTAAGTAGCGGGGGCCCGGGCAGGACGCAGTATTTT.

The V call is TRBV30, the J call TRBJ2-1, with D uncertain. Germline CDR1 and CDR2: GTSNPN and SVGIG (reference sequence). CDR3 length equals 13 residues. V was cut by 8 bases and J by 2 bases, with 13 bases left in between. The CDR3 region has the DNA TGTGCCCGTTCGGAAGGGACCTACAATGAGCAGTTCTTC. As protein: CARSEGTYNEQFF.

In this sample, this clonotype turned up many times. V is TRBV5-1 and J is TRBJ1-1; 8 nucleotides match TRBD1. Losses at the gene ends were 4 bases for V and 2 bases for J; bases not matched to a gene: 4. The CDR3 sequence is 14 residues long. Per the germline V gene, CDR1 is SGHRS and CDR2 is YFSETQ. CDR3 coding DNA: TGCGCCAGCAGCAGCCAGGGGGCTAACACTGAAGCTTTCTTT. Protein sequence: CASSSQGANTEAFF.

This sequence joins TRBV9 and TRBJ2-2; D gene unclear. CDR3 size: 13 residues. CDR1 and CDR2 (germline): SGDLS, YYNGEE. V was pared by 3 bases and J by 13 bases, with 16 bases between. The DNA of the CDR3 is TGTGCCAGCAGCGCTCCGGCCCTCGTTGGGCTGTTTTTT. It translates to CASSAPALVGLFF.

This chain joins TRBV28 and TRBJ1-5; TRBD1 matches 7 bases. V was pared by 8 bases and J by 12 bases, with 7 bases of the junction left unmatched. CDR1 is MDHEN, CDR2 SYDVKM, per germline. This CDR3 has 11 residues. For the CDR3, the DNA is TGTGCCAGCGCCGGGGACAGCTTCCAGCATTTT. Translating gives CASAGDSFQHF.

The chain carries TRBV28 and TRBJ2-5; D perhaps matches TRBD2 (7 bases). Germline CDR1 is MDHEN and CDR2 is SYDVKM. V was trimmed by 4 bases and J by 5 bases, leaving 17 bases between them. The CDR3 spans 15 residues. The CDR3 sequence: CASSSGRERGETQYF. The CDR3, as DNA: TGTGCCAGCAGTTCGGGGCGGGAGAGGGGGGAGACCCAGTACTTC.